This TCR beta chain is from a study of shared T cell receptors in the human thymus. The table lists this clone with a count of one. The V and J ends lost 4 bases and 3 bases respectively, with 16 bases between them. The CDR3 spans 14 residues. Germline V CDR1 and CDR2: GTSNPN, SVGIG (reference sequence). Only in-frame clones appear in the TCRdb table, and some are missing; sequencing was by immunoSEQ multiplex PCR. The sample shows about 500,000 clones, approximately 78% of them seen only once. A further study also used this sample, focusing on human thymus T cells. This second study says: Obtained as resections during corrective heart surgery, the thymus tissue was then studied. Thymic TCR repertoires of unrelated people reportedly overlapped highly.

Specimen: thymocytes. The sequence derives from a boy in the first two years of life with a congenital heart defect. This rearrangement joins TRBV30 to TRBJ2-7; D is perhaps TRBD1 (6 bases). CDR3 in DNA: TGTGCCTGGACTCAACCCGGACAGAGCTACGAGCAGTACTTC. Residues: CAWTQPGQSYEQYF. Supplemented by reference TRBV30 and TRBJ2-7, the full variable domain reads SQTIHQWPATLVQPVGSPLSLECTVEGTSNPNLYWYRQAAGRGLQLLFYSVGIGQISSEVPQNLSASRPQDRQFILSSKKLLLSDSGFYLCAWTQPGQSYEQYFGPGTRLTVT.